This TCR beta chain was captured in a study of beta chain features in type 1 diabetes. Sorting that relied on CD45RO/CCR7/CD25/CD127/CD95/CD27 yielded CD4+ naive, central memory, regulatory and stem cell-like memory cells. TCRB transcripts that were expressed got sequenced, as all of the isolated RNA had been reverse transcribed. It was found that naive, central memory and regulatory T cell samples averaged about 3.57 million reads. The data were produced by immunoSEQ multiplex PCR, yet TCRdb's version contains in-frame clones alone and is incomplete. Of approximately 160,000 clones in the sample, about 8.1% were seen once. CDR1 SGHRS and CDR2 YFSETQ come from the germline V gene. CDR3 size: 12 residues. V lost 4 bases, J lost 6 bases, and 9 bases lay in between. There are a few counts of this clone.

The origin of this receptor is a young man in good health. This chain connects TRBV5-1 to TRBJ2-3, with D unclear. Sequencing was carried out using central memory CD4+ T cells from blood. The CDR3 spells CASSLSVDTQYF. In DNA form, the CDR3 reads TGCGCCAGCAGCCTATCCGTGGATACGCAGTATTTT.